Shown below are 15 T cell receptor beta chains from a single sample sequenced in a study of cytomegalovirus exposure and HLA in healthy donors. The primer mix had 60 Vbeta and 13 Jbeta primers. Only in-frame clones appear in the TCRdb table, and some are missing; sequencing was by immunoSEQ multiplex PCR. Altogether about 180,000 clones are present, less than 80% being singletons, with the ten largest covering approximately 0.7%. Sequenced material: PBMCs. The source of these receptors is a middle-aged woman in good health and CMV-seronegative.

This clone came up once. The V call is TRBV27, the J call TRBJ1-1; D not certain. Germline-derived CDR1 and CDR2 are MNHEY and SMNVEV (reference sequence). Trimming removed 6 bases from V and 10 bases from J, with 15 bases in between. The length of the CDR3 is 12 residues. CDR3: CASRNGPSSAFF. In nucleotides, the CDR3 is TGTGCCAGCAGGAATGGCCCATCATCAGCTTTCTTT.

The V and J genes are TRBV5-8 and TRBJ2-1; 7 bases fit TRBD1. This CDR3 has 15 amino acids. Germline V CDR1 and CDR2: SGHTS, YDEGEE. After removal of 2 bases from V and 2 bases from J, the junction contained 4 bases not matched to a gene. In DNA, the CDR3 is TGTGCCAGCAGCTTTGAGGGGGCTGCCTACAATGAGCAGTTCTTC. Its protein is CASSFEGAAYNEQFF.

The V gene is TRBV5-4, the J gene TRBJ2-7, with 10 bases that match TRBD1. Trimming took 5 bases from V and 1 from J; bases not matched to a gene: 6. Germline lookup yields CDR1 SGHNT and CDR2 YYREEE (reference sequence). The length of the CDR3 is 15 residues. The CDR3 region has the DNA TGTGCCAGCAGTAAACCGGGACAGGGGTCCTACGAGCAGTACTTC. Amino acid sequence: CASSKPGQGSYEQYF.

The V call is TRBV2, the J call TRBJ2-1, with 7 bases lining up with TRBD1. The CDR3 is 14 residues long. V trimming: 4 bases; J trimming: 5 bases; junction bases outside the gene matches: 5. Germline CDR1 reads SNHLY; CDR2 reads FYNNEI. The CDR3 coding sequence is TGTGCCAGCAGTGTTGACAGGGCAAACAATGAGCAGTTCTTC. It yields the protein CASSVDRANNEQFF. The full variable domain, completed using reference TRBV2 and TRBJ2-1, is EPEVTQTPSHQVTQMGQEVILRCVPISNHLYFYWYRQILGQKVEFLVSFYNNEISEKSEIFDDQFSVERPDGSNFTLKIRSTKLEDSAMYFCASSVDRANNEQFFGPGTRLTVL.

J is TRBJ2-1 and V is TRBV16; D ambiguous. Per germline, CDR1 KGHSY and CDR2 FQNENV. The ends were cut back, 2 bases at V and 3 bases at J, with 14 bases in the middle. The CDR3 loop spans 16 amino acids. CDR3 sequence: CASSQTRSVGYNEQFF. CDR3 nucleotide sequence: TGTGCCAGCAGCCAAACCAGGTCGGTGGGCTACAATGAGCAGTTCTTC. Supplemented by reference TRBV16 and TRBJ2-1, the full variable domain reads GEEVAQTPKHLVRGEGQKAKLYCAPIKGHSYVFWYQQVLKNEFKFLISFQNENVFDETGMPKERFSAKCLPNSPCSLEIQATKLEDSAVYFCASSQTRSVGYNEQFFGPGTRLTVL.

The chain couples TRBV4-3 to TRBJ2-7, with 7 nucleotides matching TRBD1. The germline gives CDR1 LGHNA, CDR2 YSLEER. V dropped 4 bases and J dropped 4; count of bases not matched to a gene: 10. This CDR3 contains 15 residues. CDR3 residues: CASSRGQAVSYEQYF. The CDR3 DNA sequence: TGCGCCAGCAGCCGCGGACAGGCGGTCTCGTACGAGCAGTACTTC.

The chain combines TRBV14 with TRBJ1-1; the D is unclear. In germline, CDR1 is SGHDN, CDR2 FVKESK. Between the trimmed V and J ends, which lost 4 bases and 1 base, there was a span of 7 bases. The CDR3 length is 13 residues. The CDR3: CASSPRGNTEAFF. The CDR3 nucleotides are TGTGCCAGCAGCCCCCGCGGGAACACTGAAGCTTTCTTT.

DNA of the CDR3: TGTGCCAGCATAGTGAACACTGAAGCTTTCTTT. It yields the protein CASIVNTEAFF. This sequence joins TRBV28 and TRBJ1-1; D is ambiguous. The CDR3 contains 11 residues. CDR1 and CDR2 from the germline V gene are MDHEN and SYDVKM. The V end was cut by 7 bases, the J end by 0 bases, with 3 bases between.

V is TRBV5-1 and J is TRBJ2-1; 14 bases map to TRBD2. The V gene end was trimmed by 0 bases and the J gene end by 7 bases; junction bases not matched to a gene: 9. The CDR3 runs to 18 residues. In germline, CDR1 is SGHRS, CDR2 YFSETQ. CDR3 protein: CASSLGPGLAGVRNEQFF. The CDR3 DNA follows: TGCGCCAGCAGCTTGGGTCCGGGACTAGCGGGAGTACGTAATGAGCAGTTCTTC.

The rearrangement uses TRBV5-1 and TRBJ1-1; 7 bases line up with TRBD1. In germline, CDR1 is SGHRS, CDR2 YFSETQ. V was pared by 4 bases and J by 1 base, with 4 bases of the junction left unmatched. The CDR3 has 14 residues. The CDR3 DNA reads as TGCGCCAGCAGCCCGGGACAGTCGAACACTGAAGCTTTCTTT. Protein sequence: CASSPGQSNTEAFF.

V gene TRBV18 combines with J gene TRBJ2-7; TRBD2 matches at 7 bases. This CDR3 region has 14 residues. Germline V CDR1 and CDR2: KGHSH, LQKENI. V shed 5 bases, J shed 3 bases, and the junction held 7 bases outside the gene matches. The CDR3 reads CASSLGTKLYEQYF. DNA for the CDR3: TGTGCCAGCTCATTAGGGACTAAACTCTACGAGCAGTACTTC.

The J gene is TRBJ2-1, the V gene TRBV5-1; 12 bases fit TRBD2. V shed 4 bases, J shed 7 bases, and the junction held 6 bases outside the gene matches. The V gene's germline CDR1 is SGHRS and CDR2 YFSETQ. This CDR3 spans 15 amino acids. CDR3 loop: CASSLWTSGKNEQFF. In DNA, the CDR3 is TGCGCCAGCAGCCTCTGGACTAGCGGGAAGAATGAGCAGTTCTTC.

The chain is built from TRBV18 and TRBJ1-1; no firm D call. Between the trimmed V and J ends, which lost 0 bases and 0 bases, there was a span of 8 bases. The CDR3 is 15 residues long. Germline V lookup: CDR1 KGHSH, CDR2 LQKENI. CDR3 residues: CASSPPVGVNTEAFF. CDR3 DNA: TGTGCCAGCTCACCACCTGTAGGAGTGAACACTGAAGCTTTCTTT.

The chain employs TRBV2 and TRBJ2-3; the D is unclear. Germline assignment: CDR1 SNHLY and CDR2 FYNNEI. Trimming left V 6 bases short and J 1 base short, with 11 bases between. CDR3 length: 14 amino acids. The CDR3 reads CASRVEVGTDTQYF. The CDR3 nucleotides are TGTGCCAGCAGGGTCGAGGTGGGCACAGATACGCAGTATTTT.

This chain uses TRBV6-1 with TRBJ2-7; 7 bases match TRBD1. The CDR3 contains 13 residues. Trimming took 6 bases from V and 4 from J; bases not matched to a gene: 6. CDR1 and CDR2 (germline): MNHNS, SASEGT. CDR3 sequence reads: CASRLGQLYEQYF. DNA for the CDR3: TGTGCCAGCAGACTGGGACAGTTATACGAGCAGTACTTC.